This T cell receptor (beta chain) was sequenced during a study of circulating CD8 cells and anti-PD-1 response in melanoma. Points from the study as a whole: Clonotype sharing was highest between DPOS and TIGIT subsets. Previously treated and treatment-naive patients were pooled together.

This clonotype is large (0.1 to 1%) in the sample. The antigen is not known. The ends lost 7 bases at V and 3 bases at J; junction bases unmatched: 3. Germline V gives CDR1 LNHDA, CDR2 SQIVND (reference sequence). CDR3 size: 14 residues. Each library started from 15 ng of total RNA using the QIAseq Immune Repertoire TCR panel. In TCRdb, the reads were re-called with MiXCR into one record per CDR3 protein. The profile shows 350 to 500 distinct CDR3 sequences, just over 8% of them singletons. From live CD3+CD8+TCRalphabeta+ cells, four PD-1 and/or TIGIT subsets were sorted. This receptor was obtained from a human donor with melanoma. The chain joins TRBV19 to TRBJ2-2, with 9 bases aligning to TRBD1. The sequencing here drew on CD8+ T cells from PBMCs, taken at baseline or after one month of anti-PD-1 therapy (not recorded which). The CDR3 DNA is TGTGCCAGTACGGGACAGGGATACACCGGGGAGCTGTTTTTT. Residues: CASTGQGYTGELFF.